These 28 T cell receptor beta chains share one sample of origin, sequenced in a study of beta chain features in type 1 diabetes. The authors reverse transcribed all of the isolated RNA, so sequencing captured expressed TCRB transcripts. Sequenced by immunoSEQ multiplex PCR; TCRdb stores in-frame clones only, minus some. The sample shows about 160,000 clones, approximately 9.1% of them seen only once. The specimen sequenced was central memory CD4+ T cells from blood. Receptors were obtained from a woman between 18 and 29 years old in good health.

The chain combines TRBV25-1 with TRBJ1-2; 8 bases line up with TRBD1. The V segment lost 6 bases and the J segment 6 bases; nucleotides outside the gene matches: 9. Germline V gene sequence: CDR1 MGHDK, CDR2 SYGVNS. This CDR3 is 14 amino acids long. CDR3 loop: CASRASGGRDGYTF. CDR3 bases: TGTGCCAGCAGGGCCTCAGGGGGCAGGGATGGCTACACCTTC.

The genes are TRBV6-5 and TRBJ2-2, with D hard to call. V was pared by 5 bases and J by 8 bases, with 3 bases between. The V gene's germline CDR1 is MNHEY and CDR2 SVGAGI. This CDR3 contains 10 residues. CDR3 in DNA: TGTGCCAGCAGTCGGGGGGAGCTGTTTTTT. It yields the protein CASSRGELFF.

This clone occurred a few times. This chain joins TRBV13 and TRBJ1-2; tentative D call: TRBD1 (5 bases). V lost 4 bases and J lost 0, with 12 bases in between. The CDR3 has 15 amino acids. CDR1 is PRHDT, CDR2 FYEKMQ, per germline (reference sequence). The CDR3 loop is CASSSSGEANYGYTF. CDR3 sequence (DNA): TGTGCCAGCAGCTCCTCGGGGGAGGCTAACTATGGCTACACCTTC.

This clone was seen a handful of times. The gene calls are TRBV30 and TRBJ2-2; D remains ambiguous. Germline CDR1 GTSNPN, CDR2 SVGIG (reference sequence). CDR3 size: 16 residues. The germline V and J ends were trimmed by 4 bases and 0 bases, with 15 bases remaining between them. CDR3 loop: CAWTLSRFTNTGELFF. The CDR3 DNA sequence: TGTGCCTGGACCTTATCCAGGTTTACGAACACCGGGGAGCTGTTTTTT.

This clone has only a few counts. This chain connects TRBV11-2 to TRBJ2-1; perhaps TRBD1 as D (6 bases). The length of the CDR3 is 14 residues. The V and J ends lost 5 bases and 9 bases respectively, with 17 bases between them. CDR1 is SGHAT, CDR2 FQNNGV, per germline. The CDR3 loop is CASSARGTKGEQFF. Here the CDR3 DNA reads TGTGCCAGCAGCGCCAGGGGCACCAAGGGTGAGCAGTTCTTC.

The chain links TRBV5-1 to TRBJ1-2; D is ambiguous. Trimming removed 4 bases at V and 0 bases at J, with 16 bases between. Germline V gene lookup returns CDR1 SGHRS and CDR2 YFSETQ. The length of the CDR3 is 16 residues. The CDR3 nucleotides read TGCGCCAGCAGCGCCTTCCCGGGTTTGACTAACTATGGCTACACCTTC. Its translation: CASSAFPGLTNYGYTF.

Notes on this clone: In the same sample, other DNA sequences code for this CDR3. The V and J genes are TRBV4-1 and TRBJ2-5, with a weak D call TRBD2 (7 bases). Germline CDR1 reads MGHRA; CDR2 reads YSYEKL. The CDR3 is 15 amino acids. V shed 4 bases and J shed 1 base, with 13 bases lying between them. The CDR3 here is CASSPTGGPQETQYF. The CDR3 DNA reads as TGCGCCAGCAGCCCAACCGGGGGGCCCCAAGAGACCCAGTACTTC.

The CDR3 region is CSVKGQENTEAFF. The DNA for the CDR3 is TGCAGCGTTAAGGGACAGGAGAACACTGAAGCTTTCTTT. The V and J genes are TRBV29-1 and TRBJ1-1, with 8 bases that match TRBD1. The germline gives CDR1 SQVTM, CDR2 ANQGSEA. Losses at the gene ends were 5 bases for V and 1 base for J; bases not matched to a gene: 3. The CDR3 covers 13 residues. The full variable domain, with the rest looked up from reference TRBV29-1 and TRBJ1-1, is SAVISQKPSRDICQRGTSLTIQCQVDSQVTMMFWYRQQPGQSLTLIATANQGSEATYESGFVIDKFPISRPNLTFSTLTVSNMSPEDSSIYLCSVKGQENTEAFFGQGTRLTVV.

This clone was counted only a few times. V and J are TRBV7-9 and TRBJ1-4, with unresolved D. The germline V gene has CDR1 SEHNR and CDR2 FQNEAQ (reference sequence). The CDR3 covers 12 residues. V was trimmed by 8 bases and J by 7 bases, leaving 11 bases between them. The CDR3 nucleotides read TGTGCCAGCGAGGGCAGAAGTGAAAAACTGTTTTTT. Protein: CASEGRSEKLFF.

The rearrangement links TRBV7-8 to TRBJ2-7; weak D call: TRBD2 (6 bases). The CDR3 consists of 17 residues. Germline CDR1 and CDR2: SGHVS and FQNEAQ. Trimming took off 4 bases at V and 3 bases at J, with 22 bases between the two ends. The DNA for the CDR3 is TGTGCCAGCAGCTCGAAGGGCGGGATCCAGTCACACTACGAGCAGTACTTC. Translation: CASSSKGGIQSHYEQYF.

The chain uses TRBV7-9 and TRBJ1-1; D not certain. In germline, CDR1 is SEHNR, CDR2 FQNEAQ (reference sequence). The CDR3 consists of 15 residues. The V end lost 1 base, the J end lost 2 bases, and 11 bases lay between the germline ends. The CDR3 DNA reads as TGTGCCAGCAGCTTAGGGGTTGGAGGTAACACTGAAGCTTTCTTT. This gives the protein CASSLGVGGNTEAFF. The whole variable domain, filled in from reference TRBV7-9 and TRBJ1-1, reads DTGVSQNPRHKITKRGQNVTFRCDPISEHNRLYWYRQTLGQGPEFLTYFQNEAQLEKSRLLSDRFSAERPKGSFSTLEIQRTEQGDSAMYLCASSLGVGGNTEAFFGQGTRLTVV.

The rearrangement links TRBV5-1 to TRBJ1-2; 9 nucleotides agree with TRBD1. The CDR3 runs to 16 residues. The junction had 8 bases not matched to a gene; V was cut back by 3 bases and J by 2 bases. Germline V gene sequence: CDR1 SGHRS, CDR2 YFSETQ. The CDR3, as DNA: TGCGCCAGCAGCTCGGACAGGGGATCCGAGAACTATGGCTACACCTTC. It yields the protein CASSSDRGSENYGYTF. Together with reference TRBV5-1 and TRBJ1-2, the CDR3 gives the full variable domain: KAGVTQTPRYLIKTRGQQVTLSCSPISGHRSVSWYQQTPGQGLQFLFEYFSETQRNKGNFPGRFSGRQFSNSRSEMNVSTLELGDSALYLCASSSDRGSENYGYTFGSGTRLTVV.

This sequence joins TRBV2 and TRBJ2-7; 10 nucleotides align to TRBD2. V shed 3 bases and J 1 base; nucleotides not matched to a gene: 6. CDR3 length: 16 residues. Germline loops: CDR1 SNHLY, CDR2 FYNNEI. In DNA form, the CDR3 reads TGTGCCAGCAGTGACCCCGGACTAGCGGATTCCTACGAGCAGTACTTC. Translated, it gives CASSDPGLADSYEQYF.

The gene calls are TRBV7-9 and TRBJ1-5; the match to TRBD1 covers 12 bases. The germline V gene encodes CDR1 SEHNR and CDR2 FQNEAQ (reference sequence). J was trimmed by 0 bases and V by 3 bases; bases with no gene match: 3. The CDR3 covers 17 residues. The CDR3 spells CASSFGTGGVSNQPQHF. CDR3 bases: TGTGCCAGCAGCTTCGGGACAGGGGGCGTTAGCAATCAGCCCCAGCATTTT.

The chain combines TRBV11-3 with TRBJ1-1, with TRBD1 matching 11 bases. J lost 5 bases, V lost 3 bases, and 2 bases had no gene match. The length of the CDR3 is 14 residues. CDR1 and CDR2 (germline): SGHNT, YENEEA. The DNA of the CDR3 is TGTGCCAGCAGCTTGGGACAGGGGGGGACTGAAGCTTTCTTT. This codes for CASSLGQGGTEAFF.

The V call is TRBV4-2, the J call TRBJ2-1, with D possibly TRBD2 on 5 matching bases. Trimming removed 4 bases from V and 0 bases from J, with 19 bases in between. The CDR3 runs to 18 residues. Germline CDR1 LGHNA, CDR2 YNFKEQ. CDR3 loop: CASSRGNTRVSSYNEQFF. CDR3 DNA sequence: TGTGCCAGCAGCCGGGGTAACACTAGAGTAAGCTCCTACAATGAGCAGTTCTTC.

This clone was seen only a few times. This rearrangement joins TRBV7-3 to TRBJ2-5, with 7 bases matching TRBD1. The CDR3 extends over 15 amino acids. Trimming took 1 base from V and 5 from J; bases not matched to a gene: 7. CDR1 and CDR2 (germline): SGHTA, FQGTGA. The CDR3 here is CASSLNEGGGETQYF. The CDR3, as DNA: TGTGCCAGCAGCTTAAATGAAGGGGGCGGGGAGACCCAGTACTTC.

This clone was counted between two and nine times. The chain joins TRBV30 to TRBJ1-6; D call uncertain. V was trimmed by 1 base and J by 7 bases, leaving 8 bases between them. This CDR3 is 13 amino acids long. The germline CDR1 and CDR2 sequences are GTSNPN and SVGIG (reference sequence). CDR3 protein: CAWSGSANSPLHF. CDR3 nucleotides: TGTGCCTGGAGTGGCAGCGCCAATTCACCCCTCCACTTT.

This clone turned up a few times. The chain combines TRBV11-2 with TRBJ2-3; D uncertain. Trimming removed 1 base from V and 2 bases from J, with 16 bases in between. CDR3 length: 17 residues. Germline assignment: CDR1 SGHAT and CDR2 FQNNGV. CDR3 nucleotide sequence: TGTGCCAGCAGCTTAGGTGGGCAGAGCATCGCCACAGATACGCAGTATTTT. Translating it yields CASSLGGQSIATDTQYF.

In its sample, this clone was seen a few times. V gene TRBV6-5 combines with J gene TRBJ1-2, with D perhaps TRBD1 (5 bases). V lost 5 bases and J lost 8, with 15 bases in between. Per the germline V gene, CDR1 is MNHEY and CDR2 is SVGAGI. This CDR3 region has 13 residues. CDR3 protein: CASSPLGQGGYTF. The CDR3 nucleotides read TGTGCCAGCAGTCCCCTCGGACAAGGGGGCTACACCTTC.

V and J are TRBV29-1 and TRBJ2-7, with TRBD1 matching 8 bases. Looked up from germline, CDR1 is SQVTM and CDR2 is ANQGSEA. The CDR3 totals 13 residues. The V gene end was trimmed by 6 bases and the J gene end by 5 bases; junction bases not matched to a gene: 9. The CDR3 DNA reads as TGCAGCGTCTCCGGGACAGGATCTAACGAGCAGTACTTC. Translated, it gives CSVSGTGSNEQYF.

This clone was seen more than once but under ten times. This chain links TRBV7-2 with TRBJ2-1; 10 bases match TRBD2. Germline values: CDR1 SGHTA, CDR2 FQGNSA. The V gene end was trimmed by 2 bases and the J gene end by 1 base; junction bases not matched to a gene: 8. The CDR3 has 18 amino acids. The CDR3 loop is CASSLKLAGEVSYNEQFF. CDR3 DNA sequence: TGTGCCAGCAGCTTAAAGCTAGCGGGAGAGGTATCCTACAATGAGCAGTTCTTC. Full variable domain (outside the CDR3, taken from reference TRBV7-2 and TRBJ2-1): GAGVSQSPSNKVTEKGKDVELRCDPISGHTALYWYRQSLGQGLEFLIYFQGNSAPDKSGLPSDRFSAERTGGSVSTLTIQRTQQEDSAVYLCASSLKLAGEVSYNEQFFGPGTRLTVL.

V gene TRBV6-1 combines with J gene TRBJ2-4; 10 bases match TRBD1. Losses at the gene ends were 4 bases for V and 0 bases for J; bases not matched to a gene: 3. The germline CDR1 and CDR2 sequences are MNHNS and SASEGT. The CDR3 sequence is 16 residues long. The chain's CDR3 is CASSGGQGIAKNIQYF. As DNA, the CDR3 is TGTGCCAGCAGTGGGGGACAGGGGATAGCCAAAAACATTCAGTACTTC.

In DNA form, the CDR3 reads TGTGCCAGCAGCCCAGGAGGGACAGGGTATGAAAAACTGTTTTTT. Translation gives CASSPGGTGYEKLFF. This chain joins TRBV7-9 and TRBJ1-4; TRBD1 agrees at 9 bases. The CDR3 has 15 amino acids. CDR1 SEHNR and CDR2 FQNEAQ come from the germline V gene (reference sequence). The ends lost 5 bases at V and 6 bases at J; junction bases unmatched: 7. Looking up the rest from reference TRBV7-9 and TRBJ1-4 gives the full variable domain: DTGVSQNPRHKITKRGQNVTFRCDPISEHNRLYWYRQTLGQGPEFLTYFQNEAQLEKSRLLSDRFSAERPKGSFSTLEIQRTEQGDSAMYLCASSPGGTGYEKLFFGSGTQLSVL.

This clone was detected a few times. The chain is built from TRBV7-2 and TRBJ2-7; D not certain. The CDR3 has 13 residues. CDR1 is SGHTA and CDR2 is FQGNSA in the germline V gene. V lost 5 bases, J lost 1 base, and 9 bases lay in between. This CDR3 is CASSLQISYEQYF. The CDR3 region has the DNA TGTGCCAGCAGCCTTCAGATATCCTACGAGCAGTACTTC.

This clone was counted between two and nine times. The chain uses TRBV7-9 and TRBJ2-2; no clear D. V dropped 0 bases and J dropped 10 bases, with 9 bases sitting between them. Germline V gene data show CDR1 as SEHNR and CDR2 as FQNEAQ (reference sequence). CDR3 length equals 13 residues. CDR3: CASSLATTSELFF. The CDR3 nucleotides read TGTGCCAGCAGCTTAGCGACGACTTCGGAGCTGTTTTTT.

This rearrangement joins TRBV30 to TRBJ2-3, with 7 bases aligning to TRBD2. From germline, CDR1 is GTSNPN and CDR2 SVGIG (reference sequence). This CDR3 contains 14 residues. Losses at the gene ends were 5 bases for V and 2 bases for J; bases not matched to a gene: 7. The CDR3, as DNA: TGTGCCTGGGCCTTCGGGGGGACCACAGATACGCAGTATTTT. Amino acids: CAWAFGGTTDTQYF. Full variable domain (rest looked up from reference TRBV30 and TRBJ2-3): SQTIHQWPATLVQPVGSPLSLECTVEGTSNPNLYWYRQAAGRGLQLLFYSVGIGQISSEVPQNLSASRPQDRQFILSSKKLLLSDSGFYLCAWAFGGTTDTQYFGPGTRLTVL.

The CDR3 sequence is CASSPSGGVQETQYF. The CDR3 DNA sequence: TGTGCCAGCAGTCCGAGCGGGGGGGTCCAAGAGACCCAGTACTTC. This chain joins TRBV4-2 and TRBJ2-5; 10 nucleotides match TRBD2. J lost 1 base, V lost 6 bases, and 5 bases had no gene match. CDR3 length: 15 residues. Germline lookup yields CDR1 LGHNA and CDR2 YNFKEQ.